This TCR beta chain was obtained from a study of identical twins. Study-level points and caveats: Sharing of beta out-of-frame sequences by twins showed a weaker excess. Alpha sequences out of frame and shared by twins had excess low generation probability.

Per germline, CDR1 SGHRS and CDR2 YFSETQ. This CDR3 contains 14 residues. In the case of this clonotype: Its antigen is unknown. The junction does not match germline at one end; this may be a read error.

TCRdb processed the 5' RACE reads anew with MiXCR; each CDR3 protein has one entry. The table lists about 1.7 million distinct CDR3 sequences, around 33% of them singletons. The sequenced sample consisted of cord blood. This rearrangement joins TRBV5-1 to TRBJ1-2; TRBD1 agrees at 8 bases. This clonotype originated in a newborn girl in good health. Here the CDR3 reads CASSPRPGGQGYIF. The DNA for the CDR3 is TGCGCCAGCAGCCCCAGACCAGGGGGCCAGGGCTACATCTTC. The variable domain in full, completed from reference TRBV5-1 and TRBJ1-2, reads KAGVTQTPRYLIKTRGQQVTLSCSPISGHRSVSWYQQTPGQGLQFLFEYFSETQRNKGNFPGRFSGRQFSNSRSEMNVSTLELGDSALYLCASSPRPGGQGYIFGSGTRLTVV.